A selection of T cell receptor beta chains follows, all from one sample in a study of PD-1 blockade in classical Hodgkin lymphoma. Libraries were prepared by immunoSEQ multiplex PCR; TCRdb keeps only in-frame clonotypes and omits some of them. The table shows 20,000 or so clones, with over 75% occurring only once. The source material was peripheral blood mononuclear cells (PBMCs), sampled at baseline. These receptors were taken from a human donor with classical Hodgkin lymphoma. The conserved cysteine and the conserved F or W are not part of the CDR3 here. Clone sizes are given selectively: once, few, many, or a class where the clone is expanded.

TRBV9	-	ASSRGGVATGELF
TRBV9	-	ASSVSAGENTEAF
TRBV10-1	once	ASSDLRPSGLAGVIGNTQY
TRBV7-9	-	ASSTGFAGRDSNQPQH
TRBV11-2	-	ASSPLGASTDTQY
TRBV29-1	-	SARSGGSTGELF
TRBV7-9	-	ASNLRLVSDTQY
TRBV30	-	AWSTLRNTEAF
TRBV6-6	-	ASSYSGRQDEQY
TRBV5-4	-	ASSDRGQGAGMNTEAF
TRBV29-1	-	SVDVAGPGKTQY
TRBV27	-	ASSRTGGSSDTQY
TRBV10-1	medium-sized	ASSESGGETQY
TRBV7-9	-	ASRLAGVELF
TRBV9	-	ASSVTGGGATTGANVLT
TRBV27	-	ASSALGQGISYNYGYT
TRBV11-2	-	ASSRDRNYGYT
TRBV6-6	-	ASSYRHPGANVLT
TRBV2	-	ASSGGLGNTGELF
TRBV6-4	-	ASRDDKRQAF
TRBV19	-	ASRTFVRFRQLTDYGYT
TRBV7-8	-	ASSTTVNQPQH
TRBV7-9	once	ASSLFSTEAF
TRBV14	-	ASSATTGYNEQF
TRBV5-1	-	ASSGGQGETDTQY
TRBV10-3	-	AISKGTVDSYEQY
TRBV5-8	few	ASKGLSYNEQF
TRBV11-2	-	ASSLAGDGQDTQY
TRBV10-1	-	ASTLYRDPVLSTYNSPPH
TRBV29-1	-	SVDSETDTQY
TRBV9	-	ASSVLGLAGGAQY
TRBV4-1	-	ASSQDRTGNTEAF
TRBV5-6	-	ASKANEQF
TRBV7-2	-	ASSLGFGAQHSGNTIY
TRBV19	-	ASSIGRGPYEQY
TRBV28	-	ASVAGGSYEQY
TRBV29-1	few	SVVGTGNQPQH
TRBV4-1	-	ASSLQEGVVTEAF
TRBV6-6	-	ASSYPPGAEQF
TRBV7-2	-	ASSSWTGRGGDTQY
TRBV6-5	-	ASSYAGGPMDEQF
TRBV11-2	-	ASSLARGGPEAF
TRBV4-1	-	ASSLQIPDTQY
TRBV5-5	-	ASDTFNRVNGYT
TRBV23-1	-	ASSQAGTLNYEQY
TRBV29-1	-	SVKDTNYGYT
TRBV19	once	ASSTGSFPNEKLF
TRBV28	few	ASSYNSNQPQH
TRBV6-5	-	ASSYSRGGANVLT
TRBV4-2	-	ASSQSNRDPYEQY
TRBV11-2	few	ATSLRGTSTDTQY
TRBV2	few	ASSEPSQGQETQY
TRBV29-1	-	SVGGEYEQY
TRBV7-2	-	ASSVSAVYGEKLF